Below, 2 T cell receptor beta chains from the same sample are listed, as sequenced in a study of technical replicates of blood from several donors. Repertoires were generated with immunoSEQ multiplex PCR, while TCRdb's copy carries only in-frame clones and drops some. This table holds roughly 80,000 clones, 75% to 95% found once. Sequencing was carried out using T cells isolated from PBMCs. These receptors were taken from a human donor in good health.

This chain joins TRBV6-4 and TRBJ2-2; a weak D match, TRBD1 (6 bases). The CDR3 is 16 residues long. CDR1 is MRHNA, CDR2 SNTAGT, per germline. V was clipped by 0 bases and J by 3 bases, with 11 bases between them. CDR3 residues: CASSDSWGQDTGELFF. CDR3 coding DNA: TGTGCCAGCAGTGACTCCTGGGGGCAGGACACCGGGGAGCTGTTTTTT.

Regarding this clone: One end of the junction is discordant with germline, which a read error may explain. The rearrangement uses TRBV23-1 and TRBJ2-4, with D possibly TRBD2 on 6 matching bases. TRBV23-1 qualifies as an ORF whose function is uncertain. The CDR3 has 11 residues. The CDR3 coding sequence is TGCGCCAGTTGCAAGGTACGTCGGGGGAGTTTC. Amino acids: CASCKVRRGSF.